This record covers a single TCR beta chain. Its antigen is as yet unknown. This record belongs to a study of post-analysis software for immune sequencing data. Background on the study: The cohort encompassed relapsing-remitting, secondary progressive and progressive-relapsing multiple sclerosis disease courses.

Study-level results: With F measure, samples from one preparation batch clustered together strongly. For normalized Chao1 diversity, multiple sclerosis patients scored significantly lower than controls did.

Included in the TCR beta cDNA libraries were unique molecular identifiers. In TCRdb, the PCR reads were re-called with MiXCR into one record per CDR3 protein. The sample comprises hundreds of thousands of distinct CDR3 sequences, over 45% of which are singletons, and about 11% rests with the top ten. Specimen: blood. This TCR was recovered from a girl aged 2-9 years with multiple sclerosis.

The CDR3 nucleotides read TGCGCCAGCAGCCAAAACAGGGGGAACTACGAGCAGTACTTC. Translating it yields CASSQNRGNYEQYF. The chain is built from TRBV4-1 and TRBJ2-7; 8 nucleotides line up with TRBD1. This CDR3 has 14 residues. The J segment lost 3 bases and the V segment lost 2 bases, leaving 3 bases of the junction unmatched. CDR1 MGHRA and CDR2 YSYEKL come from the germline V gene.